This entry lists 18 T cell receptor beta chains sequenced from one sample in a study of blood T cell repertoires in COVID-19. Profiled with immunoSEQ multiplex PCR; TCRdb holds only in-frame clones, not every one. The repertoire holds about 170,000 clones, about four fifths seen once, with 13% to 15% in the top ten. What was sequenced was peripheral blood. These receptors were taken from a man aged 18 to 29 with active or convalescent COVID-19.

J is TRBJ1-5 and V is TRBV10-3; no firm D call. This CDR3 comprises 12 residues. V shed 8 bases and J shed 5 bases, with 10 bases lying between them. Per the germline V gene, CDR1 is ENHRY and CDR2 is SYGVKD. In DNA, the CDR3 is TGTGCCATCGGGCCAGAACATCAGCCCCAGCATTTT. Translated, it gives CAIGPEHQPQHF.

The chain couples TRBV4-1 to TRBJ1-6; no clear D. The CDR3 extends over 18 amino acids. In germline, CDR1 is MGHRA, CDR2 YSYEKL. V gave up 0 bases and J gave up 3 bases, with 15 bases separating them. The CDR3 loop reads CASSQDPPTFDYNSPLHF. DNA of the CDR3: TGCGCCAGCAGCCAAGACCCACCGACATTCGACTATAATTCACCCCTCCACTTT.

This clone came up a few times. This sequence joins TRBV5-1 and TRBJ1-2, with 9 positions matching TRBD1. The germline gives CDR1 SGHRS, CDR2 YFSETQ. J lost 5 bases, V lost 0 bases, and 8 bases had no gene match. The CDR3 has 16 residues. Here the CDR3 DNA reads TGCGCCAGCAGCTTGGGCGGGACAGGGAATATATATGGCTACACCTTC. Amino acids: CASSLGGTGNIYGYTF.

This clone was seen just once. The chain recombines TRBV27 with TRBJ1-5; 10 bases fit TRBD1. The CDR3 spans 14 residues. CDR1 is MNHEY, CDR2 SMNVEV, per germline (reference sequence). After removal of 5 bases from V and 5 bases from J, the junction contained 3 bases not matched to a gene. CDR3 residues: CASSKTGGYQPQHF. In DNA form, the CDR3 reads TGTGCCAGCAGTAAGACAGGGGGCTATCAGCCCCAGCATTTT.

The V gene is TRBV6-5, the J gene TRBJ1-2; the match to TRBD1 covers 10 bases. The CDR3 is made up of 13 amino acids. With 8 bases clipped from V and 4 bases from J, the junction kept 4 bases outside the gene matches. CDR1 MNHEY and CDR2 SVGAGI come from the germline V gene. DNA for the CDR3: TGTGCCAGCCGGGACAGGGGAGGCTATGGCTACACCTTC. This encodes CASRDRGGYGYTF.

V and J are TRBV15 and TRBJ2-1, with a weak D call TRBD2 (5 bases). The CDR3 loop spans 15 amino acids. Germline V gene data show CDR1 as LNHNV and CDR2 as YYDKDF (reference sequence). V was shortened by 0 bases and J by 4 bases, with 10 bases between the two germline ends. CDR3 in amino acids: CATSRDLGLYNEQFF. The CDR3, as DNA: TGTGCCACCAGCAGAGATCTAGGACTTTACAATGAGCAGTTCTTC.

CDR3 sequence: CASSYGGQGFEKLFF. The CDR3 DNA is TGTGCCAGCAGTTACGGAGGACAGGGGTTTGAAAAACTGTTTTTT. V usage is TRBV6-6 and J usage is TRBJ1-4, with TRBD1 matching 9 bases. Germline V gives CDR1 MNHNY, CDR2 SVGAGI (reference sequence). V lost 2 bases to trimming and J lost 7 bases; unmatched junction nucleotides: 5. CDR3 length: 15 amino acids.

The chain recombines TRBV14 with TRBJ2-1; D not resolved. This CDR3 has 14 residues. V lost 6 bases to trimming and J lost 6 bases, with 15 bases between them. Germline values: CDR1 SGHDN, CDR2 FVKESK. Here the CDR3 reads CASSPLSKSNEQFF. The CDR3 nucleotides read TGTGCCAGCAGTCCCCTCTCTAAGTCCAATGAGCAGTTCTTC. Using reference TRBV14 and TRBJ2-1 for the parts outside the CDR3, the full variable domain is EAGVTQFPSHSVIEKGQTVTLRCDPISGHDNLYWYRRVMGKEIKFLLHFVKESKQDESGMPNNRFLAERTGGTYSTLKVQPAELEDSGVYFCASSPLSKSNEQFFGPGTRLTVL.

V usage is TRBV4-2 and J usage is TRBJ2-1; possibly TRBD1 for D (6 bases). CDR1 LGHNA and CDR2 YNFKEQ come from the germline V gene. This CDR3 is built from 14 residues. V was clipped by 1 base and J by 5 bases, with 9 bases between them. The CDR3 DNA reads TGTGCCAGCAGCCAAGTCTCAGGGGACAATGAGCAGTTCTTC. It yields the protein CASSQVSGDNEQFF.

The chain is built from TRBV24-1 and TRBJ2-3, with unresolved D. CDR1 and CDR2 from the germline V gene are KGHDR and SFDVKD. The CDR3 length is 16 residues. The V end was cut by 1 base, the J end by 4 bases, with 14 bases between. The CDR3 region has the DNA TGTGCCACCAGTGATTTATCCAGGAATCTCCCAGATACGCAGTATTTT. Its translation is CATSDLSRNLPDTQYF.

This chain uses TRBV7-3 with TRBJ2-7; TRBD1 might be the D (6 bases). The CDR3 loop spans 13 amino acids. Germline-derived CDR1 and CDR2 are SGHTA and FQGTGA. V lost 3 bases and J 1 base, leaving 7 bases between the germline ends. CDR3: CASSLDRSYEQYF. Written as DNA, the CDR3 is TGTGCCAGCAGCTTGGACAGATCCTACGAGCAGTACTTC.

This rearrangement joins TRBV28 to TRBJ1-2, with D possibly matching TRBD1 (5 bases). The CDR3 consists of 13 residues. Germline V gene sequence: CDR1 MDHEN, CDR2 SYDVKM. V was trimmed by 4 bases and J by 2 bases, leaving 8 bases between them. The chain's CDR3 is CASSSTANYGYTF. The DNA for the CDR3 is TGTGCCAGCAGTTCGACAGCCAACTATGGCTACACCTTC.

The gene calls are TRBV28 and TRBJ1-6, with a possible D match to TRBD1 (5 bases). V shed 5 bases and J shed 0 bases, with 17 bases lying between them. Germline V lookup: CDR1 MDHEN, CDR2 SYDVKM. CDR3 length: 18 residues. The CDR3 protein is CASSRGDSRSSYNSPLHF. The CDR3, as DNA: TGTGCCAGCAGTCGGGGGGATAGCAGGAGCTCCTATAATTCACCCCTCCACTTT.

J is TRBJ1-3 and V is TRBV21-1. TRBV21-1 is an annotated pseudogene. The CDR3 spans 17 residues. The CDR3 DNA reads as TGTGCCAGCAGCAAAGTTAGAGGCGGGAGCTCTGGAAACACCATATATTTT. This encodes CASSKVRGGSSGNTIYF.

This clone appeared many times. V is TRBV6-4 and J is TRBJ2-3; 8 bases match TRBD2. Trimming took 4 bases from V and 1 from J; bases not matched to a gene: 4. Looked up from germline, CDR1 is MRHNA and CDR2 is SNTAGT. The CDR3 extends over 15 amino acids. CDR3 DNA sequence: TGTGCCAGCAGTGGGACAGCGGGGGGCACAGATACGCAGTATTTT. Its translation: CASSGTAGGTDTQYF.

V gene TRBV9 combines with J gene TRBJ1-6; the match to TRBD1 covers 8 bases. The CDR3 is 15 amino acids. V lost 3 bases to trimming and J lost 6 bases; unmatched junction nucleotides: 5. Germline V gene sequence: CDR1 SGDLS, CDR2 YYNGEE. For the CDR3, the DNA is TGTGCCAGCAGCGGTCAGGGGGCGAGTAATTCACCCCTCCACTTT. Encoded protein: CASSGQGASNSPLHF.

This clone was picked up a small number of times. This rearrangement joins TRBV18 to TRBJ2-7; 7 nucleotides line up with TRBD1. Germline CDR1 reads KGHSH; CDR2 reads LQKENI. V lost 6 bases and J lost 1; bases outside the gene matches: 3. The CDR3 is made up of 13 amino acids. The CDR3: CASSVQGSYEQYF. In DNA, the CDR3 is TGTGCCAGCTCTGTACAGGGGTCCTACGAGCAGTACTTC.

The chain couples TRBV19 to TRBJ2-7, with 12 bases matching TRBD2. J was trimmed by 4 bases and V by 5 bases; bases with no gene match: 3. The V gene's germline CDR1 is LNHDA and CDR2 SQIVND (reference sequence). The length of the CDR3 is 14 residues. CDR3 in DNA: TGTGCCAGTAGTTTCGGACTAGCGGGATACGAGCAGTACTTC. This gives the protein CASSFGLAGYEQYF.